This T cell receptor beta chain emerged from a study of T cell responses to AZD1222 COVID-19 vaccine. Study-wide findings and caveats: Dominant at 160-218 and 743-854, vaccine-associated CD4 TCRs also spanned spike. Recipients of two AZD1222 doses showed rising Spike-specific TCR breadth and depth.

Concerning this clone itself: The target antigen is unknown.

TCRdb's copy holds only in-frame clones and misses some; the assay was immunoSEQ multiplex PCR. The sample shows 150,000 to 180,000 clones, roughly nine tenths of them seen only once. The source was peripheral blood, collected on day 0 of AZD1222 vaccination. The origin of this receptor is an adult in good health.

The CDR3 region is CASSPGTGHNEQFF. The CDR3 nucleotides are TGTGCCAGCAGCCCCGGGACAGGGCACAATGAGCAGTTCTTC. The genes are TRBV9 and TRBJ2-1, with 9 bases fitting TRBD1. CDR1 and CDR2 (germline): SGDLS, YYNGEE. This CDR3 region has 14 residues. V shed 4 bases, J shed 5 bases, and the junction held 4 bases outside the gene matches.